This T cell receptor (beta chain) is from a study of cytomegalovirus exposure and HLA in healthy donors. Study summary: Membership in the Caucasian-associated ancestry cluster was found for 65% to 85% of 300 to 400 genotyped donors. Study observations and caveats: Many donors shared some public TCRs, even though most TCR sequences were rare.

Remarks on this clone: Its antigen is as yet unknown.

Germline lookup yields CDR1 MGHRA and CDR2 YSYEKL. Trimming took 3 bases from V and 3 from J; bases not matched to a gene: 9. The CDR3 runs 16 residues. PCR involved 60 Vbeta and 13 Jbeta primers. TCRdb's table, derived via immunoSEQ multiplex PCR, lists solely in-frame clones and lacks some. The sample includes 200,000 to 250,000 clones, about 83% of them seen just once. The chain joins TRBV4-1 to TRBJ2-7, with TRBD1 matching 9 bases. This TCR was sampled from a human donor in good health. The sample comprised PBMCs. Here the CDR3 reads CASSQIGTGGGYEQYF. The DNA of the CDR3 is TGCGCCAGCAGCCAGATTGGAACAGGGGGCGGCTACGAGCAGTACTTC.